This passage covers 22 T cell receptor beta chains from one sample sequenced in a study of OX40 agonist ivuxolimab in advanced cancers. Profiled with immunoSEQ multiplex PCR; TCRdb holds only in-frame clones, not every one. The sample includes 45,000 to 65,000 clones, about 85% of them seen just once. The sample was CD4+ or CD8+ T cells sorted from blood, taken in a trial of the OX40 agonist ivuxolimab. The receptors were gathered from an adult with an advanced solid tumor such as melanoma, head and neck, liver or kidney cancer.

The chain links TRBV7-3 to TRBJ2-3, with a tentative D call TRBD2 (6 bases). V was shortened by 5 bases and J by 1 base, with 19 bases between the two germline ends. The CDR3 runs to 17 residues. The germline V gene encodes CDR1 SGHTA and CDR2 FQGTGA. The CDR3 spells CASSLIGGVPGTDTQYF. The CDR3 DNA reads TGTGCCAGCAGCCTCATAGGCGGGGTACCCGGCACAGATACGCAGTATTTT.

This chain uses TRBV7-9 with TRBJ1-2; D unclear. The CDR3 extends over 12 amino acids. V shed 4 bases and J shed 7 bases, with 10 bases lying between them. Germline lookup yields CDR1 SEHNR and CDR2 FQNEAQ (reference sequence). The CDR3 coding sequence is TGTGCCAGCAGCTCGGGCCTGCCTGGCTACACCTTC. It specifies CASSSGLPGYTF.

This chain links TRBV4-1 with TRBJ1-6, with 12 bases matching TRBD1. This CDR3 has 17 residues. The germline gives CDR1 MGHRA, CDR2 YSYEKL. J gave up 8 bases and V 0 bases, and 5 bases lay outside the gene matches. Here the CDR3 DNA reads TGCGCCAGCAGCCAAGATCGGGACAGGGGGCCTGATTCACCCCTCCACTTT. Its translation is CASSQDRDRGPDSPLHF.

The rearrangement links TRBV29-1 to TRBJ1-2; no firm D call. The V end lost 5 bases, the J end lost 8 bases, and 12 bases lay between the germline ends. The CDR3 spans 11 residues. The germline V gene encodes CDR1 SQVTM and CDR2 ANQGSEA. The CDR3 loop is CSVLKTHGYTF. In nucleotides, the CDR3 is TGCAGCGTTTTGAAAACACACGGCTACACCTTC.

This clone was observed a single time. The V gene is TRBV5-1, the J gene TRBJ2-1, with TRBD1 matching over 10 bases. The germline V gene encodes CDR1 SGHRS and CDR2 YFSETQ. The length of the CDR3 is 14 residues. Losses at the gene ends were 0 bases for V and 6 bases for J; bases not matched to a gene: 0. CDR3 protein: CASSLGTGGNEQFF. Here the CDR3 DNA reads TGCGCCAGCAGCTTGGGGACAGGGGGCAATGAGCAGTTCTTC.

The rearrangement joins TRBV4-1 to TRBJ2-1; no firm D call. CDR3 length equals 16 residues. Trimming pared 3 bases from V and 1 base from J, leaving 13 bases between. Germline CDR1 and CDR2: MGHRA and YSYEKL. The chain's CDR3 is CASSHPNGFSYNEQFF. CDR3 DNA: TGCGCCAGCAGCCACCCCAACGGGTTTTCCTACAATGAGCAGTTCTTC.

The chain employs TRBV11-3 and TRBJ1-1, with no clear D. Trimming took 1 base from V and 1 from J, leaving 7 bases between them. The germline V gene encodes CDR1 SGHNT and CDR2 YENEEA. The CDR3 spans 14 residues. CDR3 bases: TGTGCCAGCAGCTTAGGTGAGGGGAACACTGAAGCTTTCTTT. Its protein product is CASSLGEGNTEAFF.

V and J are TRBV10-2 and TRBJ2-7, with D uncertain. The V and J ends lost 1 base and 2 bases respectively, with 9 bases between them. The CDR3 loop spans 14 amino acids. Per germline, CDR1 WSHSY and CDR2 SAAADI. DNA of the CDR3: TGCGCCAGCAGTGAGTTTCGGCTTACCTACGAGCAGTACTTC. Protein sequence: CASSEFRLTYEQYF.

The chain couples TRBV5-1 to TRBJ2-5; D call uncertain. Germline lookup yields CDR1 SGHRS and CDR2 YFSETQ. V was cut by 2 bases and J by 2 bases, with 10 bases left in between. The CDR3 totals 14 residues. CDR3 bases: TGCGCCAGCAGCTTCGGGCAGATACAAGAGACCCAGTACTTC. It codes for CASSFGQIQETQYF.

There are a few counts of this clone. This chain links TRBV7-6 with TRBJ2-7; possible D gene TRBD2, 5 bases. This CDR3 is 12 amino acids long. Trimming shortened V by 6 bases and J by 3 bases, and 9 bases separated the two germline ends. Germline V gives CDR1 SGHVS, CDR2 FNYEAQ. The CDR3 DNA reads TGTGCCAGCAGTCCCGGGAACTACGAGCAGTACTTC. It codes for CASSPGNYEQYF.

The chain carries TRBV10-3 and TRBJ2-5; 9 bases line up with TRBD2. The CDR3 covers 15 residues. The germline V gene encodes CDR1 ENHRY and CDR2 SYGVKD. V lost 9 bases and J lost 2; bases outside the gene matches: 10. This CDR3 reads CAIAGAGGPQETQYF. Here the CDR3 DNA reads TGTGCCATTGCGGGAGCGGGGGGCCCTCAAGAGACCCAGTACTTC.

This chain uses TRBV5-4 with TRBJ2-7, with D maybe TRBD1 (6 bases). The ends were cut back, 5 bases at V and 2 bases at J, with 14 bases in the middle. Germline V CDR1 and CDR2: SGHNT, YYREEE (reference sequence). The CDR3 has 14 amino acids. The CDR3: CASSLMDSAYEQYF. The DNA for the CDR3 is TGTGCCAGCAGTTTAATGGACAGCGCCTACGAGCAGTACTTC. Using reference TRBV5-4 and TRBJ2-7 for the parts outside the CDR3, the full variable domain is ETGVTQSPTHLIKTRGQQVTLRCSSQSGHNTVSWYQQALGQGPQFIFQYYREEENGRGNFPPRFSGLQFPNYSSELNVNALELDDSALYLCASSLMDSAYEQYFGPGTRLTVT.

CDR3 protein: CASSEFREYGYTF. As DNA, the CDR3 is TGTGCCAGCAGTGAGTTCAGAGAGTATGGCTACACCTTC. The chain recombines TRBV6-1 with TRBJ1-2; no clear D gene. The germline gives CDR1 MNHNS, CDR2 SASEGT. The CDR3 totals 13 residues. Trimming shortened V by 3 bases and J by 5 bases, and 10 bases separated the two germline ends.

The chain has TRBV13 and TRBJ1-6; D is possibly TRBD1 (6 bases). V lost 1 base and J 6 bases, leaving 16 bases between the germline ends. Germline lookup yields CDR1 PRHDT and CDR2 FYEKMQ (reference sequence). CDR3 size: 17 residues. The CDR3 is CASSLAAGEAGNSPLHF. The CDR3 DNA is TGTGCCAGCAGCTTAGCGGCAGGGGAGGCCGGTAATTCACCCCTCCACTTT.

This clone showed up just once. V is TRBV6-5 and J is TRBJ2-7, with unresolved D. The germline V and J ends were trimmed by 0 bases and 7 bases, with 16 bases remaining between them. There are 15 residues in the CDR3. Germline CDR1 and CDR2: MNHEY and SVGAGI. The CDR3 DNA sequence: TGTGCCAGCAGTTACTCGCCAGCCACTGTGGGAGAGCAGTACTTC. This translates into CASSYSPATVGEQYF.

This chain links TRBV5-1 with TRBJ1-1; D not certain. The germline gives CDR1 SGHRS, CDR2 YFSETQ. Trimming removed 0 bases from V and 1 base from J, with 10 bases in between. This CDR3 contains 15 residues. CDR3 region: CASSLGLGENTEAFF. CDR3 bases: TGCGCCAGCAGCTTGGGGCTCGGGGAGAACACTGAAGCTTTCTTT.

The chain recombines TRBV5-1 with TRBJ1-1, with D tentatively TRBD1 (6 bases). V was cut by 4 bases and J by 9 bases, with 13 bases left in between. The CDR3 is 12 amino acids. Looked up from germline, CDR1 is SGHRS and CDR2 is YFSETQ. CDR3 protein: CASSPAWGQAFF. The CDR3 DNA sequence: TGCGCCAGCAGCCCGGCGTGGGGGCAAGCTTTCTTT.

On this clone: At one boundary the junction diverges from the germline segment, which might be a read error. V gene TRBV7-7 combines with J gene TRBJ2-3, with TRBD1 as a possible D gene (6 bases). This CDR3 is 14 amino acids long. Germline values: CDR1 SSHAT, CDR2 FNYEAQ (reference sequence). The CDR3 spells CASSQSRGADTQYF. CDR3 sequence (DNA): TGTGCTAGCAGCCAGAGCAGGGGAGCAGATACGCAGTATTTT.

The genes are TRBV30 and TRBJ2-3; D gene uncertain. The CDR3 extends over 13 amino acids. V dropped 0 bases and J dropped 6 bases, with 10 bases sitting between them. In germline, CDR1 is GTSNPN, CDR2 SVGIG (reference sequence). The CDR3 DNA reads TGTGCCTGGAGTGTCCAGCGCCCGGATACGCAGTATTTT. Protein sequence: CAWSVQRPDTQYF.

The genes are TRBV5-1 and TRBJ2-2; 11 positions agree with TRBD2. The CDR3 totals 17 residues. CDR1 is SGHRS, CDR2 YFSETQ, per germline. V was pared by 0 bases and J by 1 base, with 2 bases of the junction left unmatched. CDR3 protein: CASSLELAGVNTGELFF. CDR3 nucleotides: TGCGCCAGCAGCTTGGAACTAGCGGGGGTGAACACCGGGGAGCTGTTTTTT.

This rearrangement joins TRBV7-9 to TRBJ2-5; 9 nucleotides match TRBD2. The CDR3 runs 15 residues. After removal of 0 bases from V and 5 bases from J, the junction contained 4 bases not matched to a gene. Per the germline V gene, CDR1 is SEHNR and CDR2 is FQNEAQ (reference sequence). CDR3 sequence (DNA): TGTGCCAGCAGCTTAGCCGCGGGGGGGCAGGAGACCCAGTACTTC. Encoded protein: CASSLAAGGQETQYF.

This CDR3 reads CASSLFPAGDATDTQYF. CDR3 nucleotide sequence: TGTGCCAGCAGCTTATTTCCGGCAGGTGATGCCACAGATACGCAGTATTTT. The chain uses TRBV7-6 and TRBJ2-3; D ambiguous. V shed 2 bases and J shed 2 bases, with 17 bases lying between them. The CDR3 covers 17 residues. The V gene's germline CDR1 is SGHVS and CDR2 FNYEAQ.